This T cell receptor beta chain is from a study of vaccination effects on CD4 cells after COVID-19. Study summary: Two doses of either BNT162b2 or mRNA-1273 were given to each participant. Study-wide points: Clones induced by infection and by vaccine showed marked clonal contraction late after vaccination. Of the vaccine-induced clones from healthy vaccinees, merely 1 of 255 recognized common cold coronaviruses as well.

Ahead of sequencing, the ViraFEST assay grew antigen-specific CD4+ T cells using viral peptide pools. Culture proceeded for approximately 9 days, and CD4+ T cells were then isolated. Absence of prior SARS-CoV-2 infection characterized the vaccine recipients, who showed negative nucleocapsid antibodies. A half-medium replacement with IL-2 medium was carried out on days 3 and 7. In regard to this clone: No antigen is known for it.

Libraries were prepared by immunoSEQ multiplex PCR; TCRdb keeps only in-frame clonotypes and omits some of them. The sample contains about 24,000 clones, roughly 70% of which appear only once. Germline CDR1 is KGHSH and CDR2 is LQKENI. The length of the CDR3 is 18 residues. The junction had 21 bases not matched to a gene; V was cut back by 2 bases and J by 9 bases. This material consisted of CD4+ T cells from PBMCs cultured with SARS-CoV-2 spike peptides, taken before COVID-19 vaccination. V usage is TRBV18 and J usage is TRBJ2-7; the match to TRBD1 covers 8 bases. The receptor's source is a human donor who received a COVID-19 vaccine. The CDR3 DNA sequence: TGTGCCAGCTCACCAAGTGGAGCAGGGGGCTCTTTTCGGCGCACGCAGTACTTC. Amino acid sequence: CASSPSGAGGSFRRTQYF.